This T cell receptor (beta chain) was sequenced for a study of spatial heterogeneity in lung cancer. Germline CDR1 SGHAT, CDR2 FQNNGV. The trim removed 2 bases at V and 5 bases at J, leaving 8 bases unmatched. The CDR3 loop spans 15 amino acids. A single record per CDR3 protein comes from TCRdb applying MiXCR to the 5' RACE reads. The sample lists some 120,000 distinct CDR3 sequences, 10% to 15% occurring once. Stated time point: blood at routine non-recurrence follow-up after resection. Whole RNA obtained from tumor, nontumor lung or frozen PBMC underwent sequencing without sorting. Concerning this clonotype itself: Its antigen is currently unknown.

Study observations and caveats: Blood showed ubiquitous tumor TCRs more often at resection than at routine follow-up.

This sequence joins TRBV11-2 and TRBJ2-5, with 7 bases matching TRBD2. The receptor comes from a male donor with early-stage non-small cell lung cancer. The material was PBMCs, obtained at follow-up. The CDR3 nucleotides read TGTGCCAGCAGCTTAAGGGCTCGGACTAGGGAGACCCAGTACTTC. This translates into CASSLRARTRETQYF.